What follows is one T cell receptor beta chain and its context. Its antigen remains unidentified. One end of the junction varies from germline; a read error may be responsible. The data derive from a study of tumor-infiltrating lymphocytes in oesophageal squamous cell carcinoma (dated by TCRdb to the mid-2010s). Library generation was performed with PCR. The sample was run on an Illumina HiSeq 2000. Using fastp trimming at Q25 and MiXCR clonotype assembly, TCRdb reanalyzed the public sequencing data and kept in-frame beta chains. Every entry covers one CDR3 protein and lists the most common genes and DNA from its rows. The sample table records fewer than 20,000 distinct CDR3 sequences; around 40% of these occur just once. The ten largest make up around 20% of the sample. The CDR3 goes from the cysteine to the phenylalanine over 15 residues. Only the CDR3 DNA is retained, 45 bases long and in frame from the first base. The CDR1 and CDR2 encoded by the germline V gene are SGHTS and YDEGEE.

The sequence derives from a female donor with esophageal squamous cell carcinoma. The chain is assembled from TRBV5-8 and TRBJ1-1; 9 junctional bases match TRBD1. The sample consisted of normal esophageal tissue next to the tumor. The DNA sequence is given as TGCGCCGGCAGCGGGGGACAGGGTTCGGACACTAAAGCTTTCTTT. Its product reads: CAGSGGQGSDTKAFF. This CDR3, with the reference TRBV5-8 and TRBJ1-1 proteins standing in past its ends, gives the full variable domain EAGVTQSPTHLIKTRGQQATLRCSPISGHTSVYWYQQALGLGLQFLLWYDEGEERNRGNFPPRFSGRQFPNYSSELNVNALELEDSALYLCAGSGGQGSDTKAFFGQGTRLTVV.